This T cell receptor (beta chain) is drawn from a study of blood T cell repertoires in COVID-19. Measured with immunoSEQ multiplex PCR; TCRdb has only the in-frame clones, and not every one. Counted here are about 150,000 clones, 75% to 90% occurring once; the ten biggest clones make up 13%. V was pared by 0 bases and J by 1 base, with 5 bases of the junction left unmatched. The length of the CDR3 is 18 residues. The sequencing sample was made of peripheral blood. The V call is TRBV6-7, the J call TRBJ2-1; TRBD2 aligns across 11 bases. TRBV6-7 is marked as an open reading frame, function uncertain. This TCR derives from a man aged 18-30 years with COVID-19, enrolled during active disease. The CDR3 DNA follows: TGTGCCAGCAGTTACTCGAAACTAGCGGGAGTTTCCTACAATGAGCAGTTCTTC. It encodes CASSYSKLAGVSYNEQFF.